This TCR beta chain was sequenced during a study of CD8 T cells in Susac syndrome. In germline, CDR1 is SEHNR, CDR2 FQNEAQ (reference sequence). This CDR3 has 16 amino acids. Trimming shortened V by 2 bases and J by 2 bases, and 13 bases separated the two germline ends. Purification of the CD8+ and CD4+ T cells relied on negative isolation, and TEMRA cells underwent FACS enrichment. With random hexamers, roughly 0.45 to 1 ug RNA was reverse transcribed. Multiplex PCR with immunoSEQ amplified the TCR beta CDR3 across 54 Vbeta and 13 Jbeta. TCRdb fed the immunoSEQ multiplex PCR reads into MiXCR, producing one record per CDR3 protein. The repertoire includes over 150,000 distinct CDR3 sequences, about 93% of them detected once, and roughly 0.098% sits in the top ten.

This TCR came from a human donor with multiple sclerosis. The V and J genes are TRBV7-9 and TRBJ1-5; maybe TRBD1 (6 bases). The sequenced material came from CD4+ T cells from PBMCs. The CDR3 sequence is CASSLSGGAGNQPQHF. The CDR3 region has the DNA TGTGCCAGCAGCTTATCCGGGGGCGCGGGCAATCAGCCCCAGCATTTT.